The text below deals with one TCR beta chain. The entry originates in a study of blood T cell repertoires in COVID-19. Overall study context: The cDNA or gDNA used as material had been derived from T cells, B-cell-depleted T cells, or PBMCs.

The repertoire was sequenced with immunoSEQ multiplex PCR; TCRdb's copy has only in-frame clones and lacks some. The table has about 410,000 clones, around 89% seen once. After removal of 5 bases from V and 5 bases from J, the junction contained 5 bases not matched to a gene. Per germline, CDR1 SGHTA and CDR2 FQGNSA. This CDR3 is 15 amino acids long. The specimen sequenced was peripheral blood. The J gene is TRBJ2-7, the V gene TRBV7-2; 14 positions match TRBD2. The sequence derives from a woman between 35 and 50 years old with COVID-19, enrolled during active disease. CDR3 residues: CASSPTSGGANEQYF. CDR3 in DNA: TGTGCCAGCAGCCCGACTAGCGGGGGGGCCAACGAGCAGTACTTC.